These 14 T cell receptor beta chains share one sample of origin, sequenced in a study of HIV-infected patients and healthy controls. No cell fractionation was done, so the repertoire covers all unsorted peripheral blood T cells. About 500 ng RNA was reverse transcribed with alpha and beta constant-region primers. Using multiplexing indices, alpha and beta chain libraries were generated apart by chain-specific third strand synthesis. Each CDR3 protein is one row after TCRdb ran MiXCR on the 5' RACE reads. The sample yields roughly 13,000 distinct CDR3 sequences, approximately 11% seen once. Sequences were obtained from blood. These TCRs come from an adult in good health.

The CDR3 bases are TGTGCCAGCAGCACTCGGGACTGGTACCAAGAGACCCAGTACTTC. It codes for CASSTRDWYQETQYF. The chain uses TRBV3-1 and TRBJ2-5, with TRBD2 as a possible D gene (6 bases). This CDR3 spans 15 amino acids. The ends were cut back, 5 bases at V and 0 bases at J, with 13 bases in the middle. Germline CDR1 is LGHDT and CDR2 is YNNKEL (reference sequence).

The genes are TRBV30 and TRBJ1-1, with 8 positions matching TRBD1. This CDR3 contains 13 residues. Unmatched junction bases numbered 6, after V lost 5 bases and J lost 4 bases. Germline V gene sequence: CDR1 GTSNPN, CDR2 SVGIG (reference sequence). The CDR3 nucleotides read TGTGCCTGGGAACGGACAGGGAGCACTGAAGCTTTCTTT. Protein: CAWERTGSTEAFF.

This clonotype has at least ten counts. This chain links TRBV6-5 with TRBJ2-3; 8 nucleotides line up with TRBD2. CDR3 size: 17 residues. The germline V gene has CDR1 MNHEY and CDR2 SVGAGI. Germline trimming cut 0 bases from V and 2 bases from J; bases unmatched to any gene: 7. CDR3 DNA sequence: TGTGCCAGCAGTTACTCAATAACTAGCGGACCCACAGATACGCAGTATTTT. Translation gives CASSYSITSGPTDTQYF.

In this sample, this clonotype turned up many times. The V call is TRBV30, the J call TRBJ1-1; D is perhaps TRBD1 (5 bases). This CDR3 contains 17 residues. V was clipped by 0 bases and J by 1 base, with 18 bases between them. The germline V gene has CDR1 GTSNPN and CDR2 SVGIG (reference sequence). The CDR3 protein is CAWSVFKGRKGNTEAFF. In DNA form, the CDR3 reads TGTGCCTGGAGTGTTTTCAAGGGGCGGAAGGGGAACACTGAAGCTTTCTTT.

The chain recombines TRBV19 with TRBJ2-7; 9 bases line up with TRBD1. CDR1 and CDR2 (germline): LNHDA, SQIVND (reference sequence). J was trimmed by 2 bases and V by 5 bases; bases with no gene match: 4. CDR3 length: 14 amino acids. CDR3 in amino acids: CASSETGGPYEQYF. In DNA, the CDR3 is TGTGCCAGTAGTGAGACAGGGGGACCCTACGAGCAGTACTTC.

This clonotype was counted between two and nine times. The V gene is TRBV19, the J gene TRBJ2-1; D might be TRBD1 or TRBD2, each matching 5 bases. The CDR3 runs 14 residues. Germline V CDR1 and CDR2: LNHDA, SQIVND (reference sequence). Between the trimmed V and J ends, which lost 7 bases and 1 base, there was a span of 11 bases. The CDR3 loop is CASTGTLSYNEQFF. The CDR3 DNA follows: TGTGCCAGTACCGGGACCCTTTCCTACAATGAGCAGTTCTTC.

This clonotype is classed as medium-sized. The genes are TRBV27 and TRBJ1-1, with no clear D. Per germline, CDR1 MNHEY and CDR2 SMNVEV (reference sequence). The CDR3 extends over 11 amino acids. V was trimmed by 8 bases and J by 8 bases, leaving 12 bases between them. The CDR3 coding sequence is TGTGCCAGCTGTTATTGGGGAGAAGCTTTCTTT. This translates into CASCYWGEAFF.

This clonotype is medium-sized. The chain combines TRBV4-1 with TRBJ2-4, with D hard to call. The germline CDR1 and CDR2 sequences are MGHRA and YSYEKL. V lost 5 bases and J 0 bases, leaving 11 bases between the germline ends. The CDR3 is 15 amino acids. The CDR3 region is CASSSLRLAKNIQYF. DNA for the CDR3: TGCGCCAGCAGCTCACTCCGACTAGCCAAAAACATTCAGTACTTC.

Within the sample, this clonotype is medium-sized. This rearrangement joins TRBV10-1 to TRBJ2-4, with 10 bases that match TRBD2. V was pared by 4 bases and J by 2 bases, with 14 bases of the junction left unmatched. Germline-derived CDR1 and CDR2 are WNHNN and SYGVQD (reference sequence). The CDR3 covers 19 residues. The CDR3 reads CASSVELAGVGTTKNIQYF. CDR3 DNA sequence: TGCGCCAGCAGTGTGGAGCTAGCGGGAGTGGGCACGACCAAAAACATTCAGTACTTC.

This clonotype was detected ten times or more. The V and J genes are TRBV5-1 and TRBJ2-1, with TRBD2 matching over 7 bases. V shed 4 bases and J 7 bases; nucleotides not matched to a gene: 17. In germline, CDR1 is SGHRS, CDR2 YFSETQ. The CDR3 loop spans 17 amino acids. The CDR3, as DNA: TGCGCCAGCAGCCGGAGTGCGCCGGGAGGATCGGGTAATGAGCAGTTCTTC. The encoded protein is CASSRSAPGGSGNEQFF.

This clonotype turned up a few times. V is TRBV28 and J is TRBJ1-1; D remains ambiguous. Trimming stripped 3 bases from V and 1 base from J, with 9 bases between. This CDR3 spans 14 amino acids. The germline gives CDR1 MDHEN, CDR2 SYDVKM. The CDR3 sequence is CASSFIPENTEAFF. Written as DNA, the CDR3 is TGTGCCAGCAGTTTTATACCGGAGAACACTGAAGCTTTCTTT.

This clonotype appeared many times. The gene calls are TRBV18 and TRBJ1-5, with D maybe TRBD1 (6 bases). Per the germline V gene, CDR1 is KGHSH and CDR2 is LQKENI. CDR3 length: 12 residues. The germline V and J ends were trimmed by 3 bases and 7 bases, with 7 bases remaining between them. The CDR3 region is CASSPGTQPQHF. Here the CDR3 DNA reads TGTGCCAGCTCACCCGGGACACAGCCCCAGCATTTT. Supplemented by reference TRBV18 and TRBJ1-5, the full variable domain reads NAGVMQNPRHLVRRRGQEARLRCSPMKGHSHVYWYRQLPEEGLKFMVYLQKENIIDESGMPKERFSAEFPKEGPSILRIQQVVRGDSAAYFCASSPGTQPQHFGDGTRLSIL.

By sample fraction, this clonotype is medium-sized. The V and J genes are TRBV7-3 and TRBJ2-3; 9 bases are a match to TRBD2. CDR1 is SGHTA and CDR2 is FQGTGA in the germline V gene. J was trimmed by 4 bases and V by 2 bases; bases with no gene match: 10. This CDR3 is 17 amino acids long. CDR3 residues: CASSLYGGTSSADTQYF. The DNA for the CDR3 is TGTGCCAGCAGCTTATATGGGGGGACTAGCTCCGCAGATACGCAGTATTTT.

V usage is TRBV7-2 and J usage is TRBJ2-2, with 11 bases aligning to TRBD2. CDR1 is SGHTA and CDR2 is FQGNSA in the germline V gene. The trim removed 4 bases at V and 4 bases at J, leaving 2 bases unmatched. The CDR3 has 15 amino acids. CDR3 in DNA: TGTGCCAGCAGCTCCGGACTAGCGGGCACCGGGGAGCTGTTTTTT. Translating it yields CASSSGLAGTGELFF.